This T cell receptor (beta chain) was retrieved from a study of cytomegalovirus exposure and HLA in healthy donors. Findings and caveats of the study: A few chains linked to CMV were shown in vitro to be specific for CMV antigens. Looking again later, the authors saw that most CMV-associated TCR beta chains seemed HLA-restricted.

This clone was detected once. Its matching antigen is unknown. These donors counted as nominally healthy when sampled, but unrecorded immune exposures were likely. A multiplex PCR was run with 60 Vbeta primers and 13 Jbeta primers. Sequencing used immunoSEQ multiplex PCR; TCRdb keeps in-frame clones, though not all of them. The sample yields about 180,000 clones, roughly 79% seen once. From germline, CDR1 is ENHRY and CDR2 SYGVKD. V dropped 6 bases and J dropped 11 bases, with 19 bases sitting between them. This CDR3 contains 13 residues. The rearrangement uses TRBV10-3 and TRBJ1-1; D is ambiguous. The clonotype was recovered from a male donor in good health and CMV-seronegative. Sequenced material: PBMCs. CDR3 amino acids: CAISPGPAREAFF. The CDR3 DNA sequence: TGTGCCATCAGCCCCGGGCCGGCCCGGGAGGCTTTCTTT.